This T cell receptor (beta chain) is drawn from a study of control samples from healthy donors and cancer patients. This table comes from immunoSEQ multiplex PCR, and its TCRdb copy is limited to in-frame clones, with some not included. The sample has about 230,000 clones; about 80% are singletons. Between the trimmed V and J ends, which lost 2 bases and 7 bases, there was a span of 14 bases. This CDR3 contains 15 residues. CDR1 and CDR2 from the germline V gene are KGHDR and SFDVKD. The specimen sequenced was PBMCs. The rearrangement uses TRBV24-1 and TRBJ2-1; possibly TRBD1 for D (6 bases). This sequence was found in a woman between 55 and 75 years old with lung cancer. The CDR3, as DNA: TGTGCCACCAGTGATTGGGGCAGGGGAAGGAATGAGCAGTTCTTC. Amino acid sequence: CATSDWGRGRNEQFF.